Reported below is one TCR beta chain. Authors' analysis steps: From reference gene primer amplification, estimates of nucleated cell counts were derived. Here immunoSEQ multiplex PCR was the method, and the copy in TCRdb shows in-frame clones only, minus some. Clonal size and the V and J genes are those of that table, whereas D and trimming came from the DNA. The sample consists of about 77,000 clones, 80% of them appearing once. This sample stems from a study of blood T cell repertoires in COVID-19. The wider study: Samples representing acute and convalescent COVID-19 were sourced from the United States, Italy and Spain. Sources were T cells, B-cell-depleted T cells, or PBMCs; the material itself was cDNA or gDNA.

CDR1 and CDR2 from the germline V gene are MNHEY and SVGEGT. The CDR3 is 14 amino acids. The J segment lost 6 bases and the V segment lost 5 bases, leaving 8 bases of the junction unmatched. The clonotype comes from a woman between 65 and 79 years old with acute or convalescent COVID-19. The sample consisted of peripheral blood. V and J are TRBV6-2 or TRBV6-3 and TRBJ2-7; the match to TRBD2 covers 9 bases. The CDR3 spells CASSRLAELGEQYF. The CDR3 region has the DNA TGTGCCAGCAGTAGACTAGCGGAGCTGGGCGAGCAGTACTTC.